This T cell receptor beta chain was recorded in a study of shared clonotypes between healthy human individuals. This table comes from immunoSEQ multiplex PCR, and its TCRdb copy is limited to in-frame clones, with some not included. The sample has roughly 2 million clones, over 85% seen once. The CDR3 runs 16 residues. Germline V gene sequence: CDR1 SGHVS, CDR2 FNYEAQ. The V and J ends lost 0 bases and 6 bases respectively, with 16 bases between them. Sequenced: naive CD4+ T cells sorted from blood. The subset is: CD45RA+ positively selected. This chain connects TRBV7-6 to TRBJ2-3, with D perhaps TRBD1 (5 bases). The receptor was derived from a man between 18 and 35 years old in good health. CDR3 in amino acids: CASSLAQGPSRDTQYF. The CDR3 DNA reads as TGTGCCAGCAGCTTAGCGCAGGGCCCGTCGAGGGATACGCAGTATTTT.